The 8 T cell receptor beta chains presented below share a single source sample, sequenced in a study of shared clonotypes between healthy human individuals. CD45RO negativity and positive selection for CCR7 defined naive CD8 cells, a population that excluded terminally differentiated effector memory CD45RA+ cells. The table came from immunoSEQ multiplex PCR; TCRdb's copy has only in-frame clones and leaves some out. The sample includes about 820,000 clones, 92% of them seen just once. Input material: naive CD8+ T cells sorted from blood. These receptors were obtained from a man younger than 45 in good health.

Comment on this clone: This specimen includes other DNA sequences encoding the same CDR3. This sequence joins TRBV4-1 and TRBJ2-3; no clear D gene. Germline assignment: CDR1 MGHRA and CDR2 YSYEKL. CDR3 size: 14 residues. The V and J ends lost 1 base and 0 bases respectively, with 5 bases between them. CDR3 residues: CASSQGDSTDTQYF. In DNA, the CDR3 is TGCGCCAGCAGCCAAGGGGATAGCACAGATACGCAGTATTTT.

The chain joins TRBV7-9 to TRBJ2-7, with D unresolved. The CDR3 runs to 14 residues. Germline V gene lookup returns CDR1 SEHNR and CDR2 FQNEAQ (reference sequence). V was clipped by 1 base and J by 0 bases, with 7 bases between them. The CDR3 sequence is CASSLDDYSYEQYF. Here the CDR3 DNA reads TGTGCCAGCAGCTTAGATGATTACTCCTACGAGCAGTACTTC.

This chain connects TRBV13 to TRBJ2-5; 8 bases match TRBD1. From germline, CDR1 is PRHDT and CDR2 FYEKMQ (reference sequence). After removal of 4 bases from V and 4 bases from J, the junction contained 14 bases not matched to a gene. The CDR3 runs 17 residues. In DNA, the CDR3 is TGTGCCAGCAGCTCCGGCCGGACAGGGAGGAATGCAGAGACCCAGTACTTC. It translates to CASSSGRTGRNAETQYF.

The table lists this clone with many counts. The V and J genes are TRBV9 and TRBJ1-1; D perhaps matches TRBD1 (5 bases). Germline loops: CDR1 SGDLS, CDR2 YYNGEE. This CDR3 has 14 residues. Between the trimmed V and J ends, which lost 3 bases and 4 bases, there was a span of 13 bases. The CDR3 sequence is CASSAGGIGTEAFF. The CDR3 DNA reads TGTGCCAGCAGCGCGGGGGGAATTGGCACTGAAGCTTTCTTT.

The chain has TRBV10-1 and TRBJ2-1, with D unclear. Trimming stripped 0 bases from V and 8 bases from J, with 14 bases between. This CDR3 has 15 residues. CDR1 WNHNN and CDR2 SYGVQD come from the germline V gene (reference sequence). The CDR3 sequence is CASSESLASFHEQFF. The DNA of the CDR3 is TGCGCCAGCAGTGAGTCGTTGGCTAGTTTCCATGAGCAGTTCTTC.

As DNA, the CDR3 is TGTGCCAGCAGTCTACTAGCTGCGAACACCGGGGAGCTGTTTTTT. This codes for CASSLLAANTGELFF. The V call is TRBV5-6, the J call TRBJ2-2, with D possibly TRBD2 on 6 matching bases. The CDR3 is 15 amino acids. Germline-derived CDR1 and CDR2 are SGHDT and YYEEEE. Trimming pared 5 bases from V and 0 bases from J, leaving 11 bases between.

The J gene is TRBJ1-5, the V gene TRBV2; D is ambiguous. The V end was cut by 8 bases, the J end by 1 base, with 15 bases between. CDR3 length: 15 residues. From germline, CDR1 is SNHLY and CDR2 FYNNEI. CDR3 bases: TGTGCCAGCCGTGGCTCAGATAGAAGCAATCAGCCCCAGCATTTT. Its translation is CASRGSDRSNQPQHF.

This chain connects TRBV7-6 to TRBJ2-2, with 11 positions matching TRBD1. V shed 5 bases, J shed 5 bases, and the junction held 7 bases outside the gene matches. Germline V CDR1 and CDR2: SGHVS, FNYEAQ. The CDR3 loop spans 16 amino acids. CDR3 coding DNA: TGTGCCAGCAGCCCCCGGACAGGGGGCATGACCGGGGAGCTGTTTTTT. It codes for CASSPRTGGMTGELFF.